The source of this T cell receptor (beta chain) is a study of blood T cells in healthy people across ages. Regarding the study as a whole: Because sorting was not performed, PBMCs prevented conclusive naive versus antigen-experienced comparison. In the absence of known donor CMV status, changes in expanded clonotypes were possibly confounded.

Together with a sample-barcoded 5' primer, a J-beta primer mix was included in a second PCR lasting roughly 6 to 12 cycles. TCRdb itself ran the 5' RACE reads through MiXCR, one entry per CDR3 protein. The sample has over 600,000 distinct CDR3 sequences, around 41% seen once. Roughly 10 milliliters was the volume of peripheral blood drawn from each donor. In regard to this clonotype: Its antigen remains unidentified. The junction departs from the called germline gene at one end, perhaps through a read error.

CDR3 length: 15 residues. Germline assignment: CDR1 LGHNA and CDR2 YNFKEQ. This rearrangement joins TRBV4-2 to TRBJ2-5; perhaps D is TRBD1 or TRBD2 (5 bases each). Sequencing was carried out using blood. This sequence originates from an elderly man in good health. The CDR3 DNA follows: TGTGCCAGCAGCCAAGAATCCGGGGCCCAAGAGACCCGGTACTTC. Translation: CASSQESGAQETRYF.